The 20 T cell receptor beta chains below all came from one sample that was sequenced in a study of blood T cell repertoires in COVID-19. TCRdb's copy holds only in-frame clones and misses some; the assay was immunoSEQ multiplex PCR. The top ten clones hold more than 15% of a sample with more than 100,000 clones, roughly nine tenths of them seen once. Source material: peripheral blood. The receptors shown here come from a woman older than 75 in a cohort sampled during active COVID-19.

V is TRBV3-1 (or the pseudogene TRBV3-2) and J is TRBJ2-1; D unclear. V was pared by 0 bases and J by 8 bases, with 5 bases between. The CDR3 is made up of 12 amino acids. Germline loops: CDR1 LGHDT, CDR2 YNNKEL (reference sequence). CDR3 sequence reads: CASSQERHEQFF. CDR3 sequence (DNA): TGTGCCAGCAGCCAAGAGCGCCATGAGCAGTTCTTC.

The rearrangement links TRBV10-1 to TRBJ1-3; D is unclear. The CDR3 totals 16 residues. The V and J ends lost 0 bases and 0 bases respectively, with 9 bases between them. CDR1 and CDR2 (germline): WNHNN, SYGVQD (reference sequence). CDR3 bases: TGCGCCAGCAGTGAGTCCCCGCGGGTCTCTGGAAACACCATATATTTT. This translates into CASSESPRVSGNTIYF.

This rearrangement joins TRBV7-9 to TRBJ2-3; 7 positions agree with TRBD1. The V gene end was trimmed by 11 bases and the J gene end by 3 bases; junction bases not matched to a gene: 14. The germline gives CDR1 SEHNR, CDR2 FQNEAQ (reference sequence). The CDR3 has 15 amino acids. CDR3 region: CAAHNPSGGTDTQYF. The CDR3 nucleotides read TGTGCCGCCCACAACCCTTCAGGGGGTACAGATACGCAGTATTTT. The full variable domain, rest sourced from reference TRBV7-9 and TRBJ2-3, is DTGVSQNPRHKITKRGQNVTFRCDPISEHNRLYWYRQTLGQGPEFLTYFQNEAQLEKSRLLSDRFSAERPKGSFSTLEIQRTEQGDSAMYLCAAHNPSGGTDTQYFGPGTRLTVL.

The rearrangement uses TRBV30 and TRBJ2-2; tentative D call: TRBD1 (6 bases). The V gene lost 2 bases and the J gene lost 6 bases, with 16 bases spanning the gap. The CDR3 consists of 15 residues. The germline gives CDR1 GTSNPN, CDR2 SVGIG (reference sequence). The CDR3 here is CAWSLGGLSAGELFF. The CDR3 nucleotides read TGTGCCTGGAGTCTAGGGGGTCTCAGCGCCGGGGAGCTGTTTTTT.

The chain recombines TRBV6-5 with TRBJ1-1, with D uncertain. Germline V gives CDR1 MNHEY, CDR2 SVGAGI. The CDR3 has 14 residues. V lost 7 bases, J lost 4 bases, and 16 bases lay in between. DNA for the CDR3: TGTGCCAGCAAAGTAGAGGAGGGAACCACTGAAGCTTTCTTT. Residues: CASKVEEGTTEAFF.

The chain links TRBV29-1 to TRBJ2-1; D call uncertain. V was trimmed by 7 bases and J by 11 bases, leaving 15 bases between them. This CDR3 region has 11 residues. CDR1 SQVTM and CDR2 ANQGSEA come from the germline V gene. The DNA of the CDR3 is TGCAGCGCCAACCAAGGAGAGAAGCAGTTCTTC. Translating it yields CSANQGEKQFF.

V usage is TRBV6-5 and J usage is TRBJ2-1; 7 bases are shared with TRBD2. Germline V CDR1 and CDR2: MNHEY, SVGAGI. There are 13 residues in the CDR3. V dropped 7 bases and J dropped 4; count of bases not matched to a gene: 4. CDR3 nucleotide sequence: TGTGCCAGCAAGACTAGCTATTACAATGAGCAGTTCTTC. Protein product: CASKTSYYNEQFF.

This clone has just a few counts. The chain is built from TRBV28 and TRBJ1-2; TRBD1 aligns across 7 bases. Germline V lookup: CDR1 MDHEN, CDR2 SYDVKM. Trimming took 4 bases from V and 5 from J; bases not matched to a gene: 1. This CDR3 has 12 residues. This chain's CDR3 is CASSSDRYGYTF. The CDR3 DNA is TGTGCCAGCAGTTCGGACAGGTATGGCTACACCTTC.

V is TRBV19 and J is TRBJ2-1; TRBD2 matches 7 bases. Looked up from germline, CDR1 is LNHDA and CDR2 is SQIVND (reference sequence). This CDR3 spans 15 amino acids. V was clipped by 3 bases and J by 2 bases; unmatched bases: 4. CDR3 sequence: CASSISSGAYNEQFF. In DNA, the CDR3 is TGTGCCAGTAGTATTTCGAGCGGGGCCTACAATGAGCAGTTCTTC.

Here the CDR3 DNA reads TGCGCCAGCAGCTCTCGCCCAGGGTCCTCCTACGAGCAGTACTTC. Its translation is CASSSRPGSSYEQYF. The V and J genes are TRBV5-1 and TRBJ2-7, with D possibly TRBD1 on 5 matching bases. Trimming stripped 3 bases from V and 0 bases from J, with 13 bases between. This CDR3 has 15 residues. Looked up from germline, CDR1 is SGHRS and CDR2 is YFSETQ.

This chain connects TRBV6-5 to TRBJ2-1; possibly TRBD2 for D (5 bases). This CDR3 has 13 residues. V was cut by 10 bases and J by 9 bases, with 19 bases left in between. In germline, CDR1 is MNHEY, CDR2 SVGAGI. Here the CDR3 reads CATQRAWGFEQFF. The DNA of the CDR3 is TGTGCCACCCAGAGGGCGTGGGGATTTGAGCAGTTCTTC.

The CDR3 is CASSPNSLNTEAFF. CDR3 sequence (DNA): TGTGCCAGCTCACCAAACAGCTTGAACACTGAAGCTTTCTTT. The chain combines TRBV18 with TRBJ1-1; no clear D gene. The CDR3 is 14 amino acids. Germline V gene sequence: CDR1 KGHSH, CDR2 LQKENI. Between the trimmed V and J ends, which lost 2 bases and 0 bases, there was a span of 7 bases.

The J gene is TRBJ2-3, the V gene TRBV6-2 or TRBV6-3; D is perhaps TRBD1 (5 bases). CDR3 size: 12 residues. The V end lost 5 bases, the J end lost 5 bases, and 8 bases lay between the germline ends. Germline V CDR1 and CDR2: MNHEY, SVGEGT. The CDR3 DNA follows: TGTGCCAGCAGTCGGACAAAAGATACGCAGTATTTT. It codes for CASSRTKDTQYF.

V gene TRBV3-1 (or the pseudogene TRBV3-2) combines with J gene TRBJ2-7, with 11 bases aligning to TRBD2. Unmatched junction bases numbered 14, after V lost 3 bases and J lost 1 base. Germline values: CDR1 LGHDT, CDR2 YNNKEL (reference sequence). The CDR3 has 19 amino acids. CDR3 region: CASSQSQHRPSGRSYEQYF. The CDR3 DNA sequence: TGTGCCAGCAGCCAGTCCCAACACCGACCTAGCGGGAGGTCCTACGAGCAGTACTTC.

This sequence joins TRBV4-1 and TRBJ1-5; TRBD1 might be the D (5 bases). V was clipped by 0 bases and J by 2 bases, with 17 bases between them. Germline V gene sequence: CDR1 MGHRA, CDR2 YSYEKL. CDR3 length: 18 amino acids. CDR3 DNA sequence: TGCGCCAGCAGCCAAGAAGGCGGCGGGGGTTTCGGCAATCAGCCCCAGCATTTT. This gives the protein CASSQEGGGGFGNQPQHF.

The V call is TRBV5-1, the J call TRBJ1-4, with no clear D. CDR1 and CDR2 (germline): SGHRS, YFSETQ. This CDR3 contains 15 residues. V lost 2 bases and J 0 bases, leaving 8 bases between the germline ends. The CDR3 is CASSFQSATNEKLFF. As DNA, the CDR3 is TGCGCCAGCAGCTTCCAGTCCGCAACTAATGAAAAACTGTTTTTT. Variable domain in full (rest from reference TRBV5-1 and TRBJ1-4): KAGVTQTPRYLIKTRGQQVTLSCSPISGHRSVSWYQQTPGQGLQFLFEYFSETQRNKGNFPGRFSGRQFSNSRSEMNVSTLELGDSALYLCASSFQSATNEKLFFGSGTQLSVL.

This clone showed up just once. The chain employs TRBV5-1 and TRBJ1-1; tentative D call: TRBD1 (6 bases). In germline, CDR1 is SGHRS, CDR2 YFSETQ. Between the trimmed V and J ends, which lost 4 bases and 3 bases, there was a span of 16 bases. The CDR3 is 15 residues long. The CDR3 DNA reads as TGCGCCAGCAGCCCACAGGGCGTGGGGGACACTGAAGCTTTCTTT. This sequence encodes CASSPQGVGDTEAFF.

The chain's CDR3 is CASRNGGGGYGYTF. CDR3 bases: TGTGCCAGCCGCAACGGCGGGGGCGGGTATGGCTACACCTTC. This rearrangement joins TRBV3-1 (or the pseudogene TRBV3-2) to TRBJ1-2; weak D call: TRBD1 (6 bases). Germline CDR1 is LGHDT and CDR2 is YNNKEL (reference sequence). The CDR3 is 14 amino acids. The germline V and J ends were trimmed by 8 bases and 5 bases, with 18 bases remaining between them.

This clone has only one observation. The chain recombines TRBV7-3 with TRBJ2-5; 9 nucleotides line up with TRBD2. V lost 4 bases, J lost 5 bases, and 8 bases stayed unmatched. CDR3 length: 15 residues. Germline V gene data show CDR1 as SGHTA and CDR2 as FQGTGA. CDR3 sequence (DNA): TGTGCCAGCAGCTCCCAAGCGGGGGGAGGGGAGACCCAGTACTTC. Its protein is CASSSQAGGGETQYF.

This chain links TRBV5-4 with TRBJ2-2; D is uncertain. Deletions cut 3 bases from V and 7 bases from J, with 4 bases between. Germline CDR1 and CDR2: SGHNT and YYREEE (reference sequence). The CDR3 sequence is 11 residues long. This chain's CDR3 is CASSSGGELFF. The DNA of the CDR3 is TGTGCCAGCAGCTCGGGCGGGGAGCTGTTTTTT.